The 22 T cell receptor beta chains given below trace back to one sample, sequenced in a study of PD-1 blockade in classical Hodgkin lymphoma. Measured with immunoSEQ multiplex PCR; TCRdb has only the in-frame clones, and not every one. This table holds tens of thousands of clones, around 80% found once. All the patients suffered relapse after autologous stem cell transplantation, and brentuximab vedotin exposure differed. The sample here was peripheral blood mononuclear cells (PBMCs), taken before the second cycle of nivolumab. These TCRs come from a human donor with classical Hodgkin lymphoma.

This clone appeared once. The CDR3 spells CASSAGWQYTEAFF. In DNA form, the CDR3 reads TGTGCCAGCAGCGCGGGTTGGCAGTACACTGAAGCTTTCTTT. V usage is TRBV5-5 and J usage is TRBJ1-1; D gene unclear. Deletions cut 4 bases from V and 3 bases from J, with 13 bases between. From germline, CDR1 is SGHKS and CDR2 YYEKEE (reference sequence). CDR3 length: 14 residues.

The chain is built from TRBV25-1 and TRBJ1-3; D gene unclear. V was trimmed by 8 bases and J by 8 bases, leaving 22 bases between them. This CDR3 has 15 amino acids. CDR1 is MGHDK, CDR2 SYGVNS, per germline. The CDR3 DNA is TGTGCCAGCGGCCCCTCCCGACACCCGGTGCACACCATATATTTT. Protein product: CASGPSRHPVHTIYF.

The chain uses TRBV7-2 and TRBJ1-5, with no clear D. This CDR3 region has 16 residues. Germline CDR1 is SGHTA and CDR2 is FQGNSA. Trimming removed 3 bases from V and 2 bases from J, with 14 bases in between. The DNA of the CDR3 is TGTGCCAGCAGCTTGTTCCCGACCCAGGGCAATCAGCCCCAGCATTTT. It is translated as CASSLFPTQGNQPQHF.

The chain couples TRBV27 to TRBJ1-5; tentatively, D is TRBD1 (5 bases). This CDR3 has 15 residues. Germline V gene lookup returns CDR1 MNHEY and CDR2 SMNVEV (reference sequence). V was pared by 2 bases and J by 2 bases, with 10 bases between. The CDR3 protein is CASSLGSQGNQPQHF. CDR3 nucleotides: TGTGCCAGCAGTTTAGGGTCACAGGGCAATCAGCCCCAGCATTTT.

This rearrangement joins TRBV28 to TRBJ1-5, with a possible D match to TRBD1 (5 bases). V lost 7 bases, J lost 3 bases, and 13 bases lay in between. In germline, CDR1 is MDHEN, CDR2 SYDVKM. This CDR3 has 14 amino acids. CDR3 sequence: CASTTGLINQPQHF. The DNA of the CDR3 is TGTGCCAGCACCACGGGGCTTATCAATCAGCCCCAGCATTTT.

The chain is built from TRBV2 and TRBJ2-7; a possible D gene is TRBD1 (6 bases). CDR1 is SNHLY, CDR2 FYNNEI, per germline. The CDR3 covers 14 residues. The ends were cut back, 6 bases at V and 4 bases at J, with 16 bases in the middle. The CDR3 DNA reads TGTGCCAGCAGGGAAACTAGGACAGCTTACGAGCAGTACTTC. Translated: CASRETRTAYEQYF.

The chain combines TRBV4-2 with TRBJ1-1; no clear D gene. Germline V gives CDR1 LGHNA, CDR2 YNFKEQ. V lost 0 bases and J lost 0, with 5 bases in between. This CDR3 is 14 amino acids long. The CDR3 DNA reads as TGTGCCAGCAGCCAAGAAAGGGTGAACACTGAAGCTTTCTTT. This encodes CASSQERVNTEAFF.

This clone is a singleton in its sample. The chain is built from TRBV7-9 and TRBJ2-7; TRBD2 agrees at 8 bases. The CDR3 covers 14 residues. Trimming cost V 4 bases and J 2 bases; bases outside gene matches: 4. The germline CDR1 and CDR2 sequences are SEHNR and FQNEAQ (reference sequence). CDR3 in amino acids: CASSYGGATYEQYF. CDR3 DNA: TGTGCCAGCAGCTACGGGGGGGCTACCTACGAGCAGTACTTC.

This clone was found a few times. The chain employs TRBV19 and TRBJ1-4; D is unclear. There are 14 residues in the CDR3. The V gene lost 6 bases and the J gene lost 8 bases, with 16 bases spanning the gap. Germline V gene lookup returns CDR1 LNHDA and CDR2 SQIVND (reference sequence). The CDR3 sequence: CASSDNVAGEKLFF. DNA of the CDR3: TGTGCCAGTAGCGACAATGTGGCCGGCGAAAAACTGTTTTTT. Full variable domain (remainder filled in from reference TRBV19 and TRBJ1-4): DGGITQSPKYLFRKEGQNVTLSCEQNLNHDAMYWYRQDPGQGLRLIYYSQIVNDFQKGDIAEGYSVSREKKESFPLTVTSAQKNPTAFYLCASSDNVAGEKLFFGSGTQLSVL.

This chain joins TRBV5-5 and TRBJ1-1; D might be TRBD1 (5 bases). The CDR3 contains 14 residues. CDR1 SGHKS and CDR2 YYEKEE come from the germline V gene (reference sequence). The V and J ends lost 5 bases and 5 bases respectively, with 16 bases between them. CDR3 coding DNA: TGTGCCAGCAGGAGGGACTACCGGGCAACTGAAGCTTTCTTT. Residues: CASRRDYRATEAFF.

The chain links TRBV5-1 to TRBJ1-1, with no clear D. V dropped 4 bases and J dropped 6 bases, with 13 bases sitting between them. CDR3 length: 13 amino acids. The germline V gene encodes CDR1 SGHRS and CDR2 YFSETQ. The CDR3 reads CASSAAGGPEAFF. The CDR3 nucleotides read TGCGCCAGCAGCGCCGCAGGTGGACCTGAAGCTTTCTTT.

The chain joins TRBV30 to TRBJ1-1; 8 nucleotides match TRBD1. The CDR3 loop spans 13 amino acids. With 3 bases clipped from V and 5 bases from J, the junction kept 5 bases outside the gene matches. Germline loops: CDR1 GTSNPN, CDR2 SVGIG (reference sequence). The CDR3 region has the DNA TGTGCCTGGAGGACAGGGGTATGGACTGAAGCTTTCTTT. Translated: CAWRTGVWTEAFF.

The chain is built from TRBV28 and TRBJ2-2, with 7 positions matching TRBD2. CDR1 and CDR2 (germline): MDHEN, SYDVKM. This CDR3 has 15 amino acids. Germline trimming cut 2 bases from V and 5 bases from J; bases unmatched to any gene: 5. As DNA, the CDR3 is TGTGCCAGCAGTTTACAGGGAGGGCGGACCGGGGAGCTGTTTTTT. Amino acids: CASSLQGGRTGELFF.

V usage is TRBV27 and J usage is TRBJ1-1, with 8 bases identical to TRBD1. Germline-derived CDR1 and CDR2 are MNHEY and SMNVEV (reference sequence). This CDR3 contains 18 residues. The J segment lost 4 bases and the V segment lost 4 bases, leaving 17 bases of the junction unmatched. The DNA of the CDR3 is TGTGCCAGCAGTTCCCGCCGACAGGGGCCAAACCTCTCCACTGAAGCTTTCTTT. This encodes CASSSRRQGPNLSTEAFF.

The chain uses TRBV9 and TRBJ2-2; 11 positions agree with TRBD1. V lost 4 bases, J lost 5 bases, and 4 bases stayed unmatched. The CDR3 sequence is 15 residues long. Germline CDR1 and CDR2: SGDLS and YYNGEE. The CDR3 sequence is CASSLGQGATGELFF. The CDR3 region has the DNA TGTGCCAGCAGCCTAGGACAGGGGGCGACCGGGGAGCTGTTTTTT.

The J gene is TRBJ2-5, the V gene TRBV6-1, with D possibly being TRBD2 (6 bases). Trimming removed 11 bases at V and 6 bases at J, with 19 bases between. The germline V gene encodes CDR1 MNHNS and CDR2 SASEGT. This CDR3 is built from 13 residues. The CDR3 is CAGGLDASKTQYF. The CDR3 DNA sequence: TGTGCCGGGGGGTTGGACGCGTCCAAGACCCAGTACTTC.

This clone was seen only once. This CDR3 reads CASSFRSGNEKLFF. The CDR3 nucleotides are TGTGCCAGCAGTTTTCGCTCAGGGAATGAAAAACTGTTTTTT. This rearrangement joins TRBV27 to TRBJ1-4, with D tentatively TRBD1 (5 bases). Germline-derived CDR1 and CDR2 are MNHEY and SMNVEV (reference sequence). The CDR3 sequence is 14 residues long. The ends were cut back, 3 bases at V and 5 bases at J, with 10 bases in the middle.

The rearrangement joins TRBV7-2 to TRBJ1-2; D gene unclear. The CDR3 is made up of 13 amino acids. The V and J ends lost 6 bases and 1 base respectively, with 9 bases between them. Germline CDR1 is SGHTA and CDR2 is FQGNSA. The CDR3 nucleotides read TGTGCCAGCAGTCAAGACGGTAACTATGGCTACACCTTC. Translated: CASSQDGNYGYTF.

In DNA form, the CDR3 reads TGTGCCAGCAGTTTGCTGAACACCGGGGAGCTGTTTTTT. Its protein is CASSLLNTGELFF. The chain employs TRBV28 and TRBJ2-2; no clear D gene. V was clipped by 3 bases and J by 1 base, with 3 bases between them. The CDR3 runs 13 residues. Germline CDR1 is MDHEN and CDR2 is SYDVKM.

In this sample, this clone turned up a few times. The V and J genes are TRBV5-1 and TRBJ2-1, with D perhaps being TRBD1 or TRBD2 (5 bases each). V was shortened by 2 bases and J by 5 bases, with 8 bases between the two germline ends. Germline CDR1 is SGHRS and CDR2 is YFSETQ. The CDR3 totals 13 residues. In DNA, the CDR3 is TGCGCCAGCAGCTTTGGGGGAAACAATGAGCAGTTCTTC. Amino acid sequence: CASSFGGNNEQFF.

The V gene is TRBV5-1, the J gene TRBJ2-5; the match to TRBD2 covers 13 bases. V lost 0 bases and J lost 4; bases outside the gene matches: 6. This CDR3 has 17 amino acids. Germline V gene sequence: CDR1 SGHRS, CDR2 YFSETQ. The DNA of the CDR3 is TGCGCCAGCAGCTTGGGACTAGCGGGAGGCCCGATAGAGACCCAGTACTTC. Translation: CASSLGLAGGPIETQYF.

This chain connects TRBV5-1 to TRBJ1-6; D is possibly TRBD1 (5 bases). V lost 2 bases and J lost 6, with 15 bases in between. The CDR3 is 16 residues long. CDR1 is SGHRS and CDR2 is YFSETQ in the germline V gene. Here the CDR3 DNA reads TGCGCCAGCAGCTTCTCAGCCGGGACGGGTAATTCACCCCTCCACTTT. It specifies CASSFSAGTGNSPLHF.